The 24 T cell receptor beta chains given below trace back to one sample, sequenced in a study of T cell repertoires in cytomegalovirus infection. TCRdb re-analysed the reads in MiXCR, keeping a single row per CDR3 protein. The sample carries approximately 1,000,000 distinct CDR3 sequences, around 32% recorded once. These receptors' targets are unknown. Sequenced here: cultured CD8+ T cells from PBMCs, sampled from culture after CMV antigen stimulation. These receptors all stem from a human donor in good health (CMV status not recorded). Some clones in this sample may be carry-over from other donors' samples.

The chain joins TRBV7-9 to TRBJ2-5; TRBD1 agrees at 10 bases. CDR3 size: 16 residues. Germline V lookup: CDR1 SEHNR, CDR2 FQNEAQ (reference sequence). Unmatched junction bases numbered 12, after V lost 7 bases and J lost 4 bases. The CDR3 loop is CASTKGRDRGRETQYF. The CDR3 DNA follows: TGTGCCAGCACCAAGGGGAGGGACAGGGGACGAGAGACCCAGTACTTC.

This chain uses TRBV20-1 with TRBJ1-1, with TRBD1 as a possible D gene (5 bases). This CDR3 region has 14 residues. Germline V CDR1 and CDR2: DFQATT, SNEGSKA (reference sequence). Deletions cut 5 bases from V and 8 bases from J, with 21 bases between. The CDR3 is CSAGRGATFGEAFF. CDR3 nucleotide sequence: TGCAGTGCTGGGAGGGGCGCGACTTTTGGGGAAGCTTTCTTT.

The CDR3 loop reads CSAISGGNYGYTF. CDR3 nucleotides: TGCAGTGCTATATCGGGGGGGAACTATGGCTACACCTTC. This sequence joins TRBV20-1 and TRBJ1-2; possibly TRBD1 for D (5 bases). CDR3 size: 13 residues. V was pared by 4 bases and J by 2 bases, with 11 bases between. CDR1 and CDR2 (germline): DFQATT, SNEGSKA (reference sequence).

The chain recombines TRBV15 with TRBJ2-7; tentatively, D is TRBD1 or TRBD2 (5 bases each). CDR3 length: 13 amino acids. The ends were cut back, 0 bases at V and 6 bases at J, with 9 bases in the middle. Germline loops: CDR1 LNHNV, CDR2 YYDKDF (reference sequence). The CDR3 loop reads CATSRESGTEQYV. As DNA, the CDR3 is TGTGCCACCAGCAGAGAGTCTGGGACCGAGCAGTACGTC.

Ten or more counts support this clonotype. The rearrangement joins TRBV7-9 to TRBJ1-1, with 7 positions matching TRBD1. The ends lost 5 bases at V and 1 base at J; junction bases unmatched: 13. CDR1 SEHNR and CDR2 FQNEAQ come from the germline V gene (reference sequence). This CDR3 has 17 amino acids. The CDR3 DNA sequence: TGTGCCAGCAGCAGGACAGGCTTTGGGGGACAGAACACTGAAGCTTTCTTT. It encodes CASSRTGFGGQNTEAFF.

The V call is TRBV5-6, the J call TRBJ2-7, with 10 bases fitting TRBD1. From germline, CDR1 is SGHDT and CDR2 YYEEEE. The trim removed 2 bases at V and 5 bases at J, leaving 4 bases unmatched. CDR3 length: 14 amino acids. CDR3 sequence (DNA): TGTGCCAGCAGCTTTGGGACAGGGGCTCACGAGCAGTACGTC. Its protein product is CASSFGTGAHEQYV.

This clonotype was detected a few times. The rearrangement links TRBV7-6 to TRBJ2-1; D is undetermined. Germline V lookup: CDR1 SGHVS, CDR2 FNYEAQ. The CDR3 has 13 amino acids. The V and J ends lost 1 base and 10 bases respectively, with 11 bases between them. The DNA for the CDR3 is TGTGCCAGCAGCTTAGATGTAACGGGCGAGCAGTTCTTC. Protein: CASSLDVTGEQFF.

The chain couples TRBV11-2 to TRBJ2-3; perhaps D is TRBD1 or TRBD2 (7 bases each). The CDR3 is made up of 11 amino acids. V lost 7 bases, J lost 11 bases, and 13 bases lay in between. CDR1 SGHAT and CDR2 FQNNGV come from the germline V gene. DNA of the CDR3: TGTGCCAGCACCAGGGGGGGAGGGCAGTATTTT. It is translated as CASTRGGGQYF.

This clonotype was picked up a small number of times. The V and J genes are TRBV7-9 and TRBJ1-2; a possible D gene is TRBD1 (6 bases). Germline V gene data show CDR1 as SEHNR and CDR2 as FQNEAQ (reference sequence). The V end lost 1 base, the J end lost 4 bases, and 10 bases lay between the germline ends. There are 14 residues in the CDR3. In DNA, the CDR3 is TGTGCCAGCAGCTTAGGGTCAGGGGCCTATGGCTACACCTTC. Translating it yields CASSLGSGAYGYTF.

The chain uses TRBV20-1 and TRBJ2-1; TRBD2 matches at 8 bases. Unmatched junction bases numbered 10, after V lost 1 base and J lost 8 bases. This CDR3 contains 15 residues. Germline V gene data show CDR1 as DFQATT and CDR2 as SNEGSKA (reference sequence). The CDR3 DNA sequence: TGCAGTGCTAGAGGGCGGGGGGCGTACCGGGATGAGCAGTTCTTC. It codes for CSARGRGAYRDEQFF.

This clonotype was counted only a few times. The J gene is TRBJ2-3, the V gene TRBV6-6, with TRBD2 matching 8 bases. This CDR3 has 14 residues. J gave up 1 base and V 8 bases, and 5 bases lay outside the gene matches. The V gene's germline CDR1 is MNHNY and CDR2 SVGAGI (reference sequence). The CDR3 loop is CASLQAGGTDTQYF. CDR3 nucleotides: TGTGCCAGCCTACAAGCGGGGGGCACAGATACGCAGTATTTT.

V and J are TRBV9 and TRBJ2-3; 10 bases match TRBD2. CDR1 is SGDLS, CDR2 YYNGEE, per germline. The V gene end was trimmed by 3 bases and the J gene end by 5 bases; junction bases not matched to a gene: 12. The CDR3 is 17 amino acids. The DNA of the CDR3 is TGTGCCAGCAGCGGACACCCCAGCGGGGGGGCACGAGATACGCAGTATTTT. As protein: CASSGHPSGGARDTQYF.

The chain combines TRBV7-9 with TRBJ1-2; D gene ambiguous. Germline values: CDR1 SEHNR, CDR2 FQNEAQ (reference sequence). This CDR3 contains 12 residues. The germline V and J ends were trimmed by 4 bases and 6 bases, with 9 bases remaining between them. The CDR3 nucleotides read TGTGCCAGCAGCTCTCAGGATAATGGCTACACCTTC. Translating it yields CASSSQDNGYTF. The full variable domain, rest sourced from reference TRBV7-9 and TRBJ1-2, is DTGVSQNPRHKITKRGQNVTFRCDPISEHNRLYWYRQTLGQGPEFLTYFQNEAQLEKSRLLSDRFSAERPKGSFSTLEIQRTEQGDSAMYLCASSSQDNGYTFGSGTRLTVV.

This clonotype was seen more than once but under ten times. V and J are TRBV7-2 and TRBJ2-5, with D possibly being TRBD1 or TRBD2 (5 bases each). CDR1 and CDR2 (germline): SGHTA, FQGNSA. The CDR3 totals 17 residues. V was cut by 5 bases and J by 1 base, with 20 bases left in between. The CDR3 spells CASSVIGPGRTQETQYF. CDR3 sequence (DNA): TGTGCCAGCAGCGTTATTGGCCCGGGACGGACCCAAGAGACCCAGTACTTC. Full variable domain (outside the CDR3, taken from reference TRBV7-2 and TRBJ2-5): GAGVSQSPSNKVTEKGKDVELRCDPISGHTALYWYRQSLGQGLEFLIYFQGNSAPDKSGLPSDRFSAERTGGSVSTLTIQRTQQEDSAVYLCASSVIGPGRTQETQYFGPGTRLLVL.

To note about this clonotype: Since a much larger clone is just one base distant, this may be a read error. The rearrangement uses TRBV7-2 and TRBJ2-7; D gene uncertain. Germline assignment: CDR1 SGHTA and CDR2 FQGNSA. The CDR3 has 14 residues. This CDR3 reads CACSLHHMGYEQYF. For the CDR3, the DNA is TGTGCCTGCAGCTTGCACCACATGGGTTACGAGCAGTACTTC.

A word on this clonotype: It may be a read error: a sequence one base away is much more abundant. The rearrangement uses TRBV2 and TRBJ1-1; D is ambiguous. Trimming shortened V by 4 bases and J by 7 bases, and 4 bases separated the two germline ends. Germline assignment: CDR1 SNHLY and CDR2 FYNNEI. The CDR3 loop spans 10 amino acids. The DNA for the CDR3 is TGTGCCAGCAGTGGGTTTGAAGCTTTCTTT. It encodes CASSGFEAFF.

This clonotype appeared a few times. This sequence joins TRBV6-1 and TRBJ2-7; TRBD1 matches 9 bases. The CDR3 covers 16 residues. CDR1 is MNHNS, CDR2 SASEGT, per germline. V trimming: 5 bases; J trimming: 5 bases; junction bases outside the gene matches: 13. CDR3 nucleotides: TGTGCCAGCAGTTACCGGAGCGGACAGGGGAACCACGAGCAGTACTTC. Amino acids: CASSYRSGQGNHEQYF.

This clonotype was observed a few times. The chain couples TRBV24-1 to TRBJ2-2; D uncertain. In germline, CDR1 is KGHDR, CDR2 SFDVKD. Trimming removed 4 bases from V and 4 bases from J, with 6 bases in between. This CDR3 contains 13 residues. Written as DNA, the CDR3 is TGTGCCACCAGTGACCGACTCACCGGGGAGCTGTTTTTT. Protein sequence: CATSDRLTGELFF.

CDR3 nucleotides: TGTGCCAGCAGCTTATTTGCGGGACCGTTGAATTCCTACAATGAGCAGTTCTTC. Amino acids: CASSLFAGPLNSYNEQFF. V usage is TRBV7-8 and J usage is TRBJ2-1, with a tentative D call TRBD2 (6 bases). Germline-derived CDR1 and CDR2 are SGHVS and FQNEAQ. V was trimmed by 2 bases and J by 1 base, leaving 18 bases between them. There are 18 residues in the CDR3.

Comments on this clonotype: At one end, the junction sequence differs from germline, possibly due to a read error. J is TRBJ2-2 and V is TRBV12-3 or TRBV12-4; no clear D. This CDR3 is 12 amino acids long. The chain's CDR3 is CASTVNTRELFF. In DNA form, the CDR3 reads TGTGCCAGCACCGTGAACACCAGGGAGCTGTTTTTT.

In this sample, this clonotype turned up many times. The chain has TRBV2 and TRBJ2-7; D is possibly TRBD2 (7 bases). V shed 8 bases and J shed 6 bases, with 14 bases lying between them. Germline loops: CDR1 SNHLY, CDR2 FYNNEI. This CDR3 comprises 12 residues. CDR3 bases: TGTGCCAGCCCCGGGGGGCAGGGCGAGCAGTACTTC. Translating it yields CASPGGQGEQYF.

DNA for the CDR3: TGTGCCAGCAGCTCCCGGGACAGGGTCGGGTCTTTCTTT. It codes for CASSSRDRVGSFF. The chain joins TRBV7-9 to TRBJ1-1, with 9 bases lining up with TRBD1. The CDR3 covers 13 residues. Germline trimming cut 4 bases from V and 12 bases from J; bases unmatched to any gene: 9. Germline values: CDR1 SEHNR, CDR2 FQNEAQ (reference sequence).

V gene TRBV7-9 combines with J gene TRBJ1-4; unclear D gene. The germline V and J ends were trimmed by 4 bases and 7 bases, with 19 bases remaining between them. CDR1 is SEHNR, CDR2 FQNEAQ, per germline (reference sequence). CDR3 length: 16 residues. This CDR3 is CASSSETHLFTEKLFF. CDR3 bases: TGTGCCAGCAGCTCCGAGACACATTTATTTACTGAAAAACTGTTTTTT.

This clonotype appeared many times. The chain combines TRBV6-2 or TRBV6-3 with TRBJ2-1; tentative D call: TRBD2 (5 bases). Germline V CDR1 and CDR2: MNHEY, SVGEGT. The CDR3 runs to 17 residues. V was shortened by 6 bases and J by 0 bases, with 18 bases between the two germline ends. DNA of the CDR3: TGTGCCAGCAGCTTACTCGGGGATTTTAGCTCCTACAATGAGCAGTTCTTC. Protein product: CASSLLGDFSSYNEQFF.